This T cell receptor (beta chain) was profiled in a study of blood T cell repertoires in COVID-19. The germline gives CDR1 SGHAT, CDR2 FQDESV (reference sequence). The CDR3 is 14 amino acids. The V gene lost 2 bases and the J gene lost 6 bases, with 12 bases spanning the gap. This table comes from immunoSEQ multiplex PCR, and its TCRdb copy is limited to in-frame clones, with some not included. The table lists 90,000 to 100,000 clones, approximately 85% of them singletons. The sequence was collected from a human donor in a cohort sampled during active COVID-19. Sequenced material: peripheral blood. The chain employs TRBV11-1 and TRBJ2-3; possibly TRBD2 for D (6 bases). The CDR3 loop reads CASSLLTSRDTQYF. CDR3 in DNA: TGTGCCAGCAGCTTATTGACTAGTCGGGATACGCAGTATTTT.